This is a list of T cell receptor beta chains from one sample in a study of vaccination effects on CD4 cells after COVID-19. These receptors' targets are unknown. Profiled with immunoSEQ multiplex PCR; TCRdb holds only in-frame clones, not every one. Among 27,000 or so clones listed, about 70% were seen once. Sequencing was performed on CD4+ T cells from PBMCs cultured with HCoV-NL63 spike peptides, taken before COVID-19 vaccination. Receptors were obtained from a human donor who received a COVID-19 vaccine. Both conserved end residues are part of each CDR3. The order of the fields is J gene, D gene, V gene, clone size, CDR3 DNA, CDR3 protein. A D gene is named only where the DNA matches it firmly. Rows may omit the clone size; those that give it use once, few, many or a size class.

J gene: TRBJ1-5
D gene: TRBD1
V gene: TRBV7-2
clone size: .
CDR3 DNA: TGTGCCAGCAGCTTACAAGGACAGGGTAACAATCAGCCCCAGCATTTT
CDR3 protein: CASSLQGQGNNQPQHF

J gene: TRBJ2-3
D gene: .
V gene: TRBV7-9
clone size: few
CDR3 DNA: TGTGCCAGCAGCTATATGCTAGCGTATGGCACAGATACGCAGTATTTT
CDR3 protein: CASSYMLAYGTDTQYF

J gene: TRBJ2-1
D gene: .
V gene: TRBV6-5
clone size: .
CDR3 DNA: TGTGCCAGCAGTTACTCGAGGGAGCAGTTCTTC
CDR3 protein: CASSYSREQFF

J gene: TRBJ2-2
D gene: .
V gene: TRBV5-4
clone size: .
CDR3 DNA: TGTGCCAGCAGCTCGTTTTTAAGCGGGGAGCTGTTTTTT
CDR3 protein: CASSSFLSGELFF

J gene: TRBJ2-1
D gene: TRBD2
V gene: TRBV5-1
clone size: few
CDR3 DNA: TGCGCCAGCAGCTTGGGAGCGGGGGGGCCGAATGAGCAGTTCTTC
CDR3 protein: CASSLGAGGPNEQFF

J gene: TRBJ1-2
D gene: TRBD1
V gene: TRBV25-1
clone size: few
CDR3 DNA: TGTGCCAGCAGTGGCGTCTCGACAGGGAACTATGGCTACACCTTC
CDR3 protein: CASSGVSTGNYGYTF

J gene: TRBJ2-7
D gene: .
V gene: TRBV5-1
clone size: .
CDR3 DNA: TGCGCCAGCAGCGACCGGGACAATTCCTACGAGCAGTACTTC
CDR3 protein: CASSDRDNSYEQYF

J gene: TRBJ1-5
D gene: TRBD1
V gene: TRBV12-5
clone size: .
CDR3 DNA: TGTGCTAGTGGTTTGGTGCTCCAGGGGGTAAGGCAGCCCCAGCATTTT
CDR3 protein: CASGLVLQGVRQPQHF

J gene: TRBJ1-1
D gene: .
V gene: TRBV27
clone size: .
CDR3 DNA: TGTGCCAGCAGTTACGGCACTGAAGCTTTCTTT
CDR3 protein: CASSYGTEAFF

J gene: TRBJ1-2
D gene: .
V gene: TRBV10-3
clone size: .
CDR3 DNA: TGTGCCATCAGTGAGTCTGCAGGTTACAACTATGGCTACACCTTC
CDR3 protein: CAISESAGYNYGYTF

J gene: TRBJ2-7
D gene: TRBD2
V gene: TRBV5-6
clone size: .
CDR3 DNA: TGTGCCAGCAGCTTGGCCCTCAGCGGGGGTACCTACGAGCAGTACTTC
CDR3 protein: CASSLALSGGTYEQYF

J gene: TRBJ2-2
D gene: .
V gene: TRBV4-2
clone size: .
CDR3 DNA: TGTGCCAGCAGCCAAGAACGTAACAAAGGCGGGGAGCTGTTTTTT
CDR3 protein: CASSQERNKGGELFF

J gene: TRBJ2-7
D gene: .
V gene: TRBV6-5
clone size: .
CDR3 DNA: TGTGCCAGCAGTTACTTACAGGGTCGGGAGCAGTACTTC
CDR3 protein: CASSYLQGREQYF

J gene: TRBJ2-2
D gene: TRBD2
V gene: TRBV19
clone size: few
CDR3 DNA: TGTGCCAGTAGTATGTGGGGGAGGGCCTCCGGGGAGCTGTTTTTT
CDR3 protein: CASSMWGRASGELFF

J gene: TRBJ1-1
D gene: TRBD1
V gene: TRBV7-2
clone size: .
CDR3 DNA: TGTGCCAGCAGCTTAAGGCCGGGACAGGGGGCGATTGAAGCTTTCTTT
CDR3 protein: CASSLRPGQGAIEAFF

J gene: TRBJ1-1
D gene: .
V gene: TRBV11-2
clone size: few
CDR3 DNA: TGTGCCAGCAGCTTACGGGCTAGCACTGAAGCTTTCTTT
CDR3 protein: CASSLRASTEAFF

J gene: TRBJ1-6
D gene: .
V gene: TRBV28
clone size: .
CDR3 DNA: TGTGCCAGCAGCGAGGGGCTAGATAATTCACCCCTCCACTTT
CDR3 protein: CASSEGLDNSPLHF

J gene: TRBJ2-1
D gene: .
V gene: TRBV10-3
clone size: once
CDR3 DNA: TGTGCCATCAGCCTCCTCTCAGGACTTTACAATGAGCAGTTCTTC
CDR3 protein: CAISLLSGLYNEQFF

J gene: TRBJ2-1
D gene: TRBD2
V gene: TRBV7-2
clone size: few
CDR3 DNA: TGTGCCAGCAGGCCGGGAGGGAGAAAAAATGAGCAGTTCTTC
CDR3 protein: CASRPGGRKNEQFF

J gene: TRBJ1-5
D gene: TRBD1
V gene: TRBV28
clone size: .
CDR3 DNA: TGTGCCAGCAGTTCAGGTTCAGGGGGCGATCAGCCCCAGCATTTT
CDR3 protein: CASSSGSGGDQPQHF